Below are 18 T cell receptor beta chains sequenced from a single sample in a study of blood T cells in healthy people across ages. Primed by a sample-barcoded 5' primer and a J-beta primer mix, a second PCR proceeded for about 6 to 11 cycles. TCRdb recomputed calls from the 5' RACE reads with MiXCR, one row per CDR3 protein. The data show fewer than 2,000,000 distinct CDR3 sequences, roughly 32% seen once. Sequences were obtained from blood. The receptors were sampled from a woman in her 30s in good health.

The V call is TRBV20-1, the J call TRBJ2-7, with D unresolved. Germline CDR1 and CDR2: DFQATT and SNEGSKA (reference sequence). The CDR3 length is 13 residues. V lost 3 bases, J lost 3 bases, and 12 bases lay in between. The CDR3 DNA reads TGCAGTGCTAGGGGTCAGAATTACTACGAGCAGTACTTC. This codes for CSARGQNYYEQYF.

This chain uses TRBV20-1 with TRBJ2-1; D is uncertain. Germline V gene lookup returns CDR1 DFQATT and CDR2 SNEGSKA (reference sequence). The V and J ends lost 5 bases and 7 bases respectively, with 9 bases between them. The length of the CDR3 is 11 residues. CDR3 sequence: CSASNENEQFF. The CDR3 nucleotides read TGCAGTGCTTCAAACGAGAATGAGCAGTTCTTC.

This clonotype was observed at least ten times. The chain joins TRBV3-1 to TRBJ2-7; no clear D. Germline V gene sequence: CDR1 LGHDT, CDR2 YNNKEL (reference sequence). V lost 0 bases and J 3 bases, leaving 12 bases between the germline ends. The CDR3 has 15 residues. The CDR3: CASSQDAVVGYEQYF. CDR3 sequence (DNA): TGTGCCAGCAGCCAAGACGCGGTTGTGGGCTACGAGCAGTACTTC.

The sample holds a few counts of this clonotype. This chain uses TRBV12-3 or TRBV12-4 with TRBJ1-2; 7 nucleotides line up with TRBD1. J lost 2 bases, V lost 7 bases, and 13 bases had no gene match. CDR3 length equals 16 residues. CDR3 residues: CASTDFPDRRNYGYTF. DNA for the CDR3: TGTGCCAGCACCGATTTCCCGGACAGGAGAAACTATGGCTACACCTTC.

This clonotype has at least ten counts. This chain uses TRBV2 with TRBJ2-1; 9 bases fit TRBD2. The CDR3 has 13 residues. Unmatched junction bases numbered 8, after V lost 8 bases and J lost 9 bases. The V gene's germline CDR1 is SNHLY and CDR2 FYNNEI. The CDR3 protein is CASSSGGRGEQFF. The CDR3 DNA sequence: TGTGCCAGCTCAAGCGGGGGGAGGGGTGAGCAGTTCTTC.

The chain joins TRBV4-1 to TRBJ2-1, with a possible D match to TRBD2 (6 bases). Germline V gene sequence: CDR1 MGHRA, CDR2 YSYEKL. This CDR3 region has 12 residues. Deletions cut 4 bases from V and 9 bases from J, with 10 bases between. The CDR3 protein is CASSPSGGEQFF. Written as DNA, the CDR3 is TGCGCCAGCAGCCCATCCGGGGGTGAGCAGTTCTTC.

This clonotype appeared many times. The chain links TRBV4-1 to TRBJ1-4; D ambiguous. Between the trimmed V and J ends, which lost 4 bases and 0 bases, there was a span of 9 bases. CDR3 length: 15 residues. The V gene's germline CDR1 is MGHRA and CDR2 YSYEKL. Here the CDR3 reads CASSLRLTTNEKLFF. CDR3 nucleotide sequence: TGCGCCAGCAGCCTTAGACTTACAACTAATGAAAAACTGTTTTTT.

The rearrangement joins TRBV6-2 or TRBV6-3 to TRBJ1-1; tentatively, D is TRBD1 (6 bases). The CDR3 totals 13 residues. V lost 4 bases and J 6 bases, leaving 12 bases between the germline ends. From germline, CDR1 is MNHEY and CDR2 SVGEGT. Here the CDR3 DNA reads TGTGCCAGCAGTTCCACAGGGTACGCTGAAGCTTTCTTT. Residues: CASSSTGYAEAFF.

This sequence joins TRBV27 and TRBJ2-7; no reliable D call. The CDR3 is 14 amino acids. V lost 4 bases and J 0 bases, leaving 10 bases between the germline ends. Germline V gives CDR1 MNHEY, CDR2 SMNVEV (reference sequence). The CDR3 DNA reads TGTGCCAGCAGTTCGCGTTGGGGCTCCTACGAGCAGTACTTC. Translated, it gives CASSSRWGSYEQYF.

The chain employs TRBV4-1 and TRBJ1-2, with D uncertain. V was clipped by 4 bases and J by 2 bases, with 20 bases between them. Looked up from germline, CDR1 is MGHRA and CDR2 is YSYEKL. CDR3 length: 17 amino acids. The CDR3 loop reads CASSRGFGERINYGYTF. The CDR3 nucleotides are TGCGCCAGCAGCCGAGGTTTTGGAGAACGGATCAACTATGGCTACACCTTC.

V usage is TRBV10-3 and J usage is TRBJ2-1, with D possibly matching TRBD1 (5 bases). Germline CDR1 and CDR2: ENHRY and SYGVKD. With 4 bases removed from V and 6 bases from J, the gap between germline ends came to 19 bases. The CDR3 runs 16 residues. The CDR3, as DNA: TGTGCCATCAGTGGGGGCGGAATATCTATGGGCAATGAGCAGTTCTTC. This gives the protein CAISGGGISMGNEQFF.

This clonotype was found a few times. J is TRBJ1-2 and V is TRBV6-2 or TRBV6-3, with TRBD1 as a possible D gene (5 bases). The CDR3 has 15 residues. Trimming left V 6 bases short and J 6 bases short, with 20 bases between. Germline assignment: CDR1 MNHEY and CDR2 SVGEGT. The CDR3 DNA is TGTGCCAGCAGGCCGTCGCATCGGGGGTACCATGGCTACACCTTC. This gives the protein CASRPSHRGYHGYTF.

CDR3 amino acids: CAMSGAGGPYVQYF. CDR3 in DNA: TGTGCCATGTCCGGAGCGGGGGGGCCCTACGTGCAGTACTTC. V gene TRBV6-1 combines with J gene TRBJ2-5, with 10 positions matching TRBD2. CDR3 size: 14 residues. CDR1 is MNHNS, CDR2 SASEGT, per germline. J lost 11 bases, V lost 10 bases, and 16 bases had no gene match.

The rearrangement joins TRBV24-1 to TRBJ2-7; 8 nucleotides align to TRBD1. The germline V gene encodes CDR1 KGHDR and CDR2 SFDVKD. The J segment lost 3 bases and the V segment lost 3 bases, leaving 9 bases of the junction unmatched. The CDR3 runs 16 residues. Written as DNA, the CDR3 is TGTGCCACCAGTGATCCGACAGGGGCAGGGATCTACGAGCAGTACTTC. It translates to CATSDPTGAGIYEQYF.

Points on this clonotype: At one end the junction does not follow the germline gene, possibly because of a read error. This chain joins TRBV9 and TRBJ2-7; the match to TRBD2 covers 7 bases. CDR1 and CDR2 (germline): SGDLS, YYNGEE. This CDR3 is 16 amino acids long. CDR3: CTSSVGGPSGSYEQYF. DNA of the CDR3: TGTACCAGCAGCGTTGGGGGACCTAGCGGCTCCTACGAGCAGTACTTC. Based on the CDR3 plus reference TRBV9 and TRBJ2-7, the full variable domain is DSGVTQTPKHLITATGQRVTLRCSPRSGDLSVYWYQQSLDQGLQFLIQYYNGEERAKGNILERFSAQQFPDLHSELNLSSLELGDSALYFCTSSVGGPSGSYEQYFGPGTRLTVT.

The chain recombines TRBV5-4 with TRBJ2-7, with a weak D call TRBD2 (6 bases). The J call may be mistaken, given a closer DNA end match to TRBJ2-5. The CDR3 runs to 14 residues. Germline CDR1 SGHNT, CDR2 YYREEE (reference sequence). The CDR3 sequence: CASSSTGALETQYF. For the CDR3, the DNA is TGTGCCAGCAGCTCGACGGGAGCTTTAGAGACCCAGTACTTC.

The rearrangement uses TRBV3-1 and TRBJ2-6; 9 bases fit TRBD2. The V gene's germline CDR1 is LGHDT and CDR2 YNNKEL (reference sequence). V was pared by 1 base and J by 0 bases, with 7 bases of the junction left unmatched. This CDR3 comprises 19 residues. CDR3 sequence (DNA): TGTGCCAGCAGCCAAGTTAGCGGGGGTCTTTCCTCTGGGGCCAACGTCCTGACTTTC. Amino acids: CASSQVSGGLSSGANVLTF. Full variable domain (missing parts from reference TRBV3-1 and TRBJ2-6): DTAVSQTPKYLVTQMGNDKSIKCEQNLGHDTMYWYKQDSKKFLKIMFSYNNKELIINETVPNRFSPKSPDKAHLNLHINSLELGDSAVYFCASSQVSGGLSSGANVLTFGAGSRLTVL.

The gene calls are TRBV20-1 and TRBJ1-6; no firm D call. With 1 base removed from V and 8 bases from J, the gap between germline ends came to 12 bases. Per germline, CDR1 DFQATT and CDR2 SNEGSKA (reference sequence). The CDR3 covers 14 residues. Written as DNA, the CDR3 is TGCAGTGCTAGAGTAGTGGGGAAGGATTCACCCCTCCACTTT. Residues: CSARVVGKDSPLHF.